These T cell receptor beta chains were read from a single sample in a study of T cell responses to AZD1222 COVID-19 vaccine. Measured with immunoSEQ multiplex PCR; TCRdb has only the in-frame clones, and not every one. The table shows under 110,000 clones, with more than 75% occurring only once. The source material was peripheral blood, sampled 28 days after the second AZD1222 dose. These receptors all come from an adult who received the AZD1222 COVID-19 vaccine. Both conserved end residues are part of each CDR3. D genes are given only for firm matches. The listing skips clone size in some rows; elsewhere it reads once, few, many or a size class.

>TRBJ1-2|NA|TRBV9|TRBD1
TGTGCCAGCAGCGCCCCGGACAGGGGACACTATGGCTACACCTTC
CASSAPDRGHYGYTF
>TRBJ1-4|NA|TRBV19|NA
TGTGCCAGTAGCCAAAACAGGGCGGGAGAAAAACTGTTTTTT
CASSQNRAGEKLFF
>TRBJ2-5|few|TRBV19|NA
TGTGCCAGTAGTATCGGGGGCAAGGAGACCCAGTACTTC
CASSIGGKETQYF
>TRBJ1-3|NA|TRBV4-3|TRBD1
TGCGCCAGCAGCCTGACAGGGACCGGAAACACCATATATTTT
CASSLTGTGNTIYF
>TRBJ1-2|NA|TRBV24-1|NA
TGTGCCACCAGTGCAGGGGTTAATTGGGGCTACACCTTC
CATSAGVNWGYTF
>TRBJ1-1|once|TRBV25-1|NA
TGTGCCAGCAGTGAATATAGGGCATCGAGGGGTAACACTGAAGCTTTCTTT
CASSEYRASRGNTEAFF
>TRBJ2-5|NA|TRBV6-5|NA
TGTGCCAGCAGTCACCTACAAGAGACCCAGTACTTC
CASSHLQETQYF
>TRBJ1-1|NA|TRBV3-1/TRBV3-2|NA
TGTGCCAGCAGCCAAACACGGGGGACTTCGGGAACTGAAGCTTTCTTT
CASSQTRGTSGTEAFF
>TRBJ1-2|NA|TRBV7-9|NA
TGTGCCAGCAGCTTGATGGGGGCTGCTAACTATGGCTACACCTTC
CASSLMGAANYGYTF
>TRBJ1-1|NA|TRBV6-6|NA
TGTGCCAGCAGTTATACCCAGGGGGAAGCTTTCTTT
CASSYTQGEAFF
>TRBJ1-3|NA|TRBV13|TRBD1
TGTGCCAGCAGCGTGACCACACAGGGGGCGTCGGGAAACACCATATATTTT
CASSVTTQGASGNTIYF
>TRBJ1-4|NA|TRBV19|NA
TGTGCCAGTAGTATAGTAGGGGTTCCTGAAAAACTGTTTTTT
CASSIVGVPEKLFF
>TRBJ2-7|NA|TRBV7-9|NA
TGTGCCAGCAGCTTAGATGGCGGAACCTACGAGCAGTACTTC
CASSLDGGTYEQYF
>TRBJ2-2|once|TRBV11-3|TRBD2
TGTGCCAGCAGCGAGCGGGAGTCCGACACCGGGGAGCTGTTTTTT
CASSERESDTGELFF
>TRBJ1-1|NA|TRBV5-1|NA
TGCGCCAGCAGCTTGGGTCCGAACACTGAAGCTTTCTTT
CASSLGPNTEAFF
>TRBJ2-7|few|TRBV7-8|TRBD2
TGTGCCAGCAGCTCTCTAGGACTAGCCTTTGCCTACGAGCAGTACTTC
CASSSLGLAFAYEQYF
>TRBJ2-2|once|TRBV6-5|NA
TGTGCCAGCAGGTACCCGGGGACCGGGGAGCTGTTTTTT
CASRYPGTGELFF
>TRBJ1-2|NA|TRBV12-3/TRBV12-4|TRBD1
TGTGCCAGCAGTCCGGACAGGAGGTATGGCTACACCTTC
CASSPDRRYGYTF
>TRBJ1-5|NA|TRBV5-4|NA
TGTGCCAGCAGCGATGGAGGGGATCAGCCCCAGCATTTT
CASSDGGDQPQHF
>TRBJ2-3|NA|TRBV7-2|NA
TGTGCCAGCAGCTTAGGGTATATGTCGGCCCTGCAGTATTTT
CASSLGYMSALQYF
>TRBJ2-7|NA|TRBV5-1|NA
TGCGCCAGCGCTACATGGGGCTCCTACGAGCAGTACTTC
CASATWGSYEQYF
>TRBJ1-1|NA|TRBV10-3|NA
TGTGCCATCAGTGACGGGCGGGGCTCGAACACTGAAGCTTTCTTT
CAISDGRGSNTEAFF
>TRBJ2-6|NA|TRBV5-6|TRBD1
TGTGCCAGCAGCTTCACCTACAGGGGCCTCAACTCTGGGGCCAACGTCCTGACTTTC
CASSFTYRGLNSGANVLTF
>TRBJ2-5|few|TRBV5-1|NA
TGCGCCAGCAGCTACCAAGAGACCCAGTACTTC
CASSYQETQYF
>TRBJ1-5|NA|TRBV2|NA
TGTGCCAGCAGCGACAGGAATCAGCCCCAGCATTTT
CASSDRNQPQHF
>TRBJ2-7|NA|TRBV27|NA
TGTGCCAGCAGGGTCCTAGGGGTTGGGGCCTACGAGCAGTACTTC
CASRVLGVGAYEQYF
>TRBJ2-5|NA|TRBV2|NA
TGTGCCAGCAGTCGGTCCCAAGAGACCCAGTACTTC
CASSRSQETQYF
>TRBJ1-2|NA|TRBV4-1|TRBD1
TGCGCCAGCAGCCAAGGGGCAGGCGCAGGGGGTTTCATTTATGGCTACACCTTC
CASSQGAGAGGFIYGYTF
>TRBJ2-5|NA|TRBV9|NA
TGTGCCAGCAGCGTAGCTGTGGGTTCAGGAGAGACCCAGTACTTC
CASSVAVGSGETQYF
>TRBJ1-1|NA|TRBV2|NA
TGTGCCAGCAGGGATGATAACACTGAAGCTTTCTTT
CASRDDNTEAFF
>TRBJ1-6|NA|TRBV28|NA
TGTGCCAGCAGCTCCGTTGGGGAGTCACCCCTCCACTTT
CASSSVGESPLHF
>TRBJ1-2|NA|TRBV5-1|NA
TGCGCCAGCAGCTTGGGACAGAGAGCTAACTATGGCTACACCTTC
CASSLGQRANYGYTF
>TRBJ1-2|once|TRBV28|NA
TGTGCCAGCAGTTTACGCGGGGGCTATGGCTACACCTTC
CASSLRGGYGYTF
>TRBJ2-6|NA|TRBV28|NA
TGTGCCAGCGAGGTAGCGGCTGGGGCCAACGTCCTGACTTTC
CASEVAAGANVLTF
>TRBJ2-7|NA|TRBV13|TRBD2
TGTGCCAGCGGTATCGGTGGGAGGGCCGACGAGCAGTACTTC
CASGIGGRADEQYF
>TRBJ2-2|once|TRBV6-5|TRBD1
TGTGCCAGCAGCGCGGGACAGGCCACCGGGGAGCTGTTTTTT
CASSAGQATGELFF
>TRBJ2-2|NA|TRBV27|NA
TGTGCCAGCAGTTTAATCGGGTCCGGGGAGCTGTTTTTT
CASSLIGSGELFF
>TRBJ1-2|NA|TRBV6-5|NA
TGTGCCAGCAGTTACCGGGAAGGGGGGTATGGCTACACCTTC
CASSYREGGYGYTF
>TRBJ2-5|NA|TRBV4-1|TRBD2
TGCGCCAGCAGCCATGGCGGGGGGATCGAAGGGACCCAGTACTTC
CASSHGGGIEGTQYF
>TRBJ2-1|NA|TRBV27|TRBD2
TGTGCCAGCAGTCGCATACTAGCGGGAGGGCCGCGGGGTGAGCAGTTCTTC
CASSRILAGGPRGEQFF